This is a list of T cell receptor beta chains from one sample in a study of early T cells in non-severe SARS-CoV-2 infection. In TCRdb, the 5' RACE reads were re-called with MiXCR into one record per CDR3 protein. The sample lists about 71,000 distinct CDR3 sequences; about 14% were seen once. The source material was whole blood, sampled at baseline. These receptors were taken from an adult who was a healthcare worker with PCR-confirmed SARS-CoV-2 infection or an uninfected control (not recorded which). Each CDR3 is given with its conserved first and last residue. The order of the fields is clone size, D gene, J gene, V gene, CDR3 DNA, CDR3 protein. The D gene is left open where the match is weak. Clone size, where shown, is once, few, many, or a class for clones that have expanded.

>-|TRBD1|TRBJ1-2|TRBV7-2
TGTGCCAGCAGTTTGGACAGGGCAAGAGGCTACACCTTC
CASSLDRARGYTF
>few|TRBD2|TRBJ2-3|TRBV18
TGTGCCAGCTCACCAGGAGCGGGAGGGCCGACAGATACGCAGTATTTT
CASSPGAGGPTDTQYF
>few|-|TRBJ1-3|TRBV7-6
TGTGCCAGCAGCTTAGCGCCGGGGGCTTCAGGGGGAAACACCATATATTTT
CASSLAPGASGGNTIYF
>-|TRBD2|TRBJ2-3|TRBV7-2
TGTGCCAGCAGCTTTCGAAGGGAGGGCCCCACAGATACGCAGTATTTT
CASSFRREGPTDTQYF
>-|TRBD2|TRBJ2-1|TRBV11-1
TGTGCCAGCCAAGGACTAGCGGCATACAATGAGCAGTTCTTC
CASQGLAAYNEQFF
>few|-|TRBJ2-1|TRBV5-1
TGCGCCAGCAGCTTACAGGGCTACAATGAGCAGTTCTTC
CASSLQGYNEQFF
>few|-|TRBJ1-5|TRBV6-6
TGTGCCAGCAGTTACCCACTTTTTGGAGGACAGCATTTT
CASSYPLFGGQHF
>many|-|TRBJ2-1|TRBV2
TGTGCCAGCAGTCTCGAGGGGGTCTATGAGCAGTTCTTC
CASSLEGVYEQFF
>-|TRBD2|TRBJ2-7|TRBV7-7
TGTGCCAGCAGCTTAGGTAGCGGGAGGGGCGAGCAGTACTTC
CASSLGSGRGEQYF
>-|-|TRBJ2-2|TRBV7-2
TGTGCCAGCAGCTTAGTAGTGACCGCCGGGGAGCTGTTTTTT
CASSLVVTAGELFF
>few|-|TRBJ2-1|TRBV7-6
TGTGCCAGCAGCTTAGGCCATGAGCAGTTCTTC
CASSLGHEQFF
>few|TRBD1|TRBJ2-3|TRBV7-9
TGTGCCAGCAGCTTCACAGGGGCCCGACCAAATACGCAGTATTTT
CASSFTGARPNTQYF
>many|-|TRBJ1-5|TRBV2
TGTGCCAGCGACGGCCAGGGCGGTCAGCCCCAGCATTTT
CASDGQGGQPQHF
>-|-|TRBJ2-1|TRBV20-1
TGCAGTAGAGAGGGGTCCTACAATGAGCAGTTCTTC
CSREGSYNEQFF
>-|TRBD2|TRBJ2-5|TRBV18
TGTGCCAGCTCACTTCCCGGGACTAGCGGGACGACCCAGTACTTC
CASSLPGTSGTTQYF
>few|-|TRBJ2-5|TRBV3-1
TGTGCCAGCAGCCAAGATCCCGAAGGAGTCAGGCAAGAGACCCAGTACTTC
CASSQDPEGVRQETQYF
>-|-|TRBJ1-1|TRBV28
TGTGCCAGCAGTTTAGAGGTTATTAAGGAGGGTTTGGCTGAAGCTTTCTTT
CASSLEVIKEGLAEAFF
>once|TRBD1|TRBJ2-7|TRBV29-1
TGCAGCGCCTTAATGACAGGGGGATACGAGCAGTACTTC
CSALMTGGYEQYF
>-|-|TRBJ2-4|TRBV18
TGTGCCAGCTCACCTGATAGGTGGGAAAACATTCAGTACTTC
CASSPDRWENIQYF
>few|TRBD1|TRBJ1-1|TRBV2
TGTGCCAGCAGAGTCAGGGGGCTGAACACTGAAGCTTTCTTT
CASRVRGLNTEAFF
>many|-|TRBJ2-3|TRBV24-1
TGTGCCACCAGTGATTCCCGGAGGGAAAGGCAGTATTTT
CATSDSRRERQYF
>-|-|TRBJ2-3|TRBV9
TGTGCCAGCAGCGCCCGAGCAGAAGATACGCAGTATTTT
CASSARAEDTQYF
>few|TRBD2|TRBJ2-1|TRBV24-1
TGTGCCACCAGTGATAAAAGCGGGAATACCTACAATGAGCAGTTCTTC
CATSDKSGNTYNEQFF
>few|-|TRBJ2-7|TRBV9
TGTGCCAGCAGCGTAGCAGGCGAGCAGTACTTC
CASSVAGEQYF
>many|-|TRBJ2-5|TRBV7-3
TGTGCCAGCAGCTCCTCCGGGCAAGGGGAGACCCAGTACTTC
CASSSSGQGETQYF
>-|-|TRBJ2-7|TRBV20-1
TGCAGTGCTAGCCTTTCTAGGTACGAGCAGTACTTC
CSASLSRYEQYF
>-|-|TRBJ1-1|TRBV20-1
TGCAGTGCTAGAGATCTCAAGATTAGCGGTGAAGCTTTCTTT
CSARDLKISGEAFF
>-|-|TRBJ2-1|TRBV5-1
TGCGCCAGCAGCTTGGGCTCGATCTCCTACAATGAGCAGTTCTTC
CASSLGSISYNEQFF
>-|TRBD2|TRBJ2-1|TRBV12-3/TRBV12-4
TGTGCCAGCATGGGCGCGTTCGCGGGGGTGCAGTTCTTC
CASMGAFAGVQFF
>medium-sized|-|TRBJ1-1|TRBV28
TGTGCCAGTGAAGCCTCCAGCTACACTGAAGCTTTCTTT
CASEASSYTEAFF
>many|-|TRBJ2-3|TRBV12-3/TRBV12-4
TGTGCCAGCAGTTCGATAATCACAGATACGCAGTATTTT
CASSSIITDTQYF
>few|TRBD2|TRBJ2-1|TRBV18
TGTGCCAGCTCACCCAGCGGGAATGCCGAGCAGTTCTTC
CASSPSGNAEQFF
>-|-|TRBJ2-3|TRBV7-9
TGTGCCAGCAGCTTATTTACGGGCCCAGATACGCAGTATTTT
CASSLFTGPDTQYF
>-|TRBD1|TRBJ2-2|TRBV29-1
TGCAGCGTCTTGACTCCCGGGACAGCCGGGGAGCTGTTTTTT
CSVLTPGTAGELFF
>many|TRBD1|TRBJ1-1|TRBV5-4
TGTGCCCTCAGCCAGGGACAGGGATTTACTGAAGCTTTCTTT
CALSQGQGFTEAFF
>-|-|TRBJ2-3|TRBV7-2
TGTGCCAGCAGGACTCGACAGGGCACAGATACGCAGTATTTT
CASRTRQGTDTQYF
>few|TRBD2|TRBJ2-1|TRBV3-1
TGTGCCAGCAGCCAAGCTTTAGCGGGAGTCCTCCGCAATGAGCAGTTCTTC
CASSQALAGVLRNEQFF
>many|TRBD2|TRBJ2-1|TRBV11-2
TGTGCCAGCAGCGGCAGAGGGACTAGTGTCTACAATGAGCAGTTCTTC
CASSGRGTSVYNEQFF
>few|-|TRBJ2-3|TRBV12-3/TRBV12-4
TGTGCCTCTACCGAGTCGACAGATACGCAGTATTTT
CASTESTDTQYF
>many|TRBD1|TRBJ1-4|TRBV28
TGTGCCAGCAGTTTCGAGACAGGGGGGGATGAAAAACTGTTTTTT
CASSFETGGDEKLFF
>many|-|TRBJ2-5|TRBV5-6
TGTGCCAGCAGCCTCCGACCAAAAGAGACCCAGTACTTC
CASSLRPKETQYF
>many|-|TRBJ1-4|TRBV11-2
TGTGCCAGCAGCCCTGGTGGAGGGGCATATAATGAAAAACTGTTTTTT
CASSPGGGAYNEKLFF
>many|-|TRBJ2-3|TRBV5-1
TGCGCCAGCAGCTTGGAGGAGGGTACGCAGTATTTT
CASSLEEGTQYF
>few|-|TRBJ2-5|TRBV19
TGTGCCAGTAGTATAGATCCGGCACACCAAGAAGAGACCCAGTACTTC
CASSIDPAHQEETQYF
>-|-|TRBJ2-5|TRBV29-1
TGCAGCGTACGGCCCGGGGAGACCCAGTACTTC
CSVRPGETQYF
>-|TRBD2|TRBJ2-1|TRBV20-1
TGCAGTGCTAGAGGCGGGCCTTACACACAACTAGCGTCTTACAATGAGCAGTTCTTC
CSARGGPYTQLASYNEQFF
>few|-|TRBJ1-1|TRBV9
TGTGCCAGCAGCGTTCACGAGAACACTGAAGCTTTCTTT
CASSVHENTEAFF
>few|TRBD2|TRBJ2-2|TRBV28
TGTGCCAGCAGTTTGGCCGGACTAGCGGAGAACACCGGGGAGCTGTTTTTT
CASSLAGLAENTGELFF
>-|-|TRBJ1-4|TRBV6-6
TGTGCCAGCACCATACAGGGCGGTAATGAAAAACTGTTTTTT
CASTIQGGNEKLFF
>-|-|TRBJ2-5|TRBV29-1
TGCAGCGTTGTCGACAGCCAAGAGACCCAGTACTTC
CSVVDSQETQYF
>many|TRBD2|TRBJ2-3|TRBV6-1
TGTGCCAGCAGTGCCGGACTAGCGGGAGTCACAGATACGCAGTATTTT
CASSAGLAGVTDTQYF
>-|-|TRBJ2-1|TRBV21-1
TGTGCCAGCAGCAAAAGGGTTGGCAATGAGCAGTTCTTC
CASSKRVGNEQFF
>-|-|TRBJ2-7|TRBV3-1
TGTGCCAGCAGCCAAGTCCCAGGCGGGACCTCCTACGAGCAGTACTTC
CASSQVPGGTSYEQYF
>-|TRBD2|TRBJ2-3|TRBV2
TGTGCCAGCAGTGAGGACCGAGAGGCGGGAGGGCCCGGGTTTACAGATACGCAGTATTTT
CASSEDREAGGPGFTDTQYF
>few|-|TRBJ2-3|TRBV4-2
TGTGCCAGCAGCCGGGATCGGGATACGCAGTATTTT
CASSRDRDTQYF